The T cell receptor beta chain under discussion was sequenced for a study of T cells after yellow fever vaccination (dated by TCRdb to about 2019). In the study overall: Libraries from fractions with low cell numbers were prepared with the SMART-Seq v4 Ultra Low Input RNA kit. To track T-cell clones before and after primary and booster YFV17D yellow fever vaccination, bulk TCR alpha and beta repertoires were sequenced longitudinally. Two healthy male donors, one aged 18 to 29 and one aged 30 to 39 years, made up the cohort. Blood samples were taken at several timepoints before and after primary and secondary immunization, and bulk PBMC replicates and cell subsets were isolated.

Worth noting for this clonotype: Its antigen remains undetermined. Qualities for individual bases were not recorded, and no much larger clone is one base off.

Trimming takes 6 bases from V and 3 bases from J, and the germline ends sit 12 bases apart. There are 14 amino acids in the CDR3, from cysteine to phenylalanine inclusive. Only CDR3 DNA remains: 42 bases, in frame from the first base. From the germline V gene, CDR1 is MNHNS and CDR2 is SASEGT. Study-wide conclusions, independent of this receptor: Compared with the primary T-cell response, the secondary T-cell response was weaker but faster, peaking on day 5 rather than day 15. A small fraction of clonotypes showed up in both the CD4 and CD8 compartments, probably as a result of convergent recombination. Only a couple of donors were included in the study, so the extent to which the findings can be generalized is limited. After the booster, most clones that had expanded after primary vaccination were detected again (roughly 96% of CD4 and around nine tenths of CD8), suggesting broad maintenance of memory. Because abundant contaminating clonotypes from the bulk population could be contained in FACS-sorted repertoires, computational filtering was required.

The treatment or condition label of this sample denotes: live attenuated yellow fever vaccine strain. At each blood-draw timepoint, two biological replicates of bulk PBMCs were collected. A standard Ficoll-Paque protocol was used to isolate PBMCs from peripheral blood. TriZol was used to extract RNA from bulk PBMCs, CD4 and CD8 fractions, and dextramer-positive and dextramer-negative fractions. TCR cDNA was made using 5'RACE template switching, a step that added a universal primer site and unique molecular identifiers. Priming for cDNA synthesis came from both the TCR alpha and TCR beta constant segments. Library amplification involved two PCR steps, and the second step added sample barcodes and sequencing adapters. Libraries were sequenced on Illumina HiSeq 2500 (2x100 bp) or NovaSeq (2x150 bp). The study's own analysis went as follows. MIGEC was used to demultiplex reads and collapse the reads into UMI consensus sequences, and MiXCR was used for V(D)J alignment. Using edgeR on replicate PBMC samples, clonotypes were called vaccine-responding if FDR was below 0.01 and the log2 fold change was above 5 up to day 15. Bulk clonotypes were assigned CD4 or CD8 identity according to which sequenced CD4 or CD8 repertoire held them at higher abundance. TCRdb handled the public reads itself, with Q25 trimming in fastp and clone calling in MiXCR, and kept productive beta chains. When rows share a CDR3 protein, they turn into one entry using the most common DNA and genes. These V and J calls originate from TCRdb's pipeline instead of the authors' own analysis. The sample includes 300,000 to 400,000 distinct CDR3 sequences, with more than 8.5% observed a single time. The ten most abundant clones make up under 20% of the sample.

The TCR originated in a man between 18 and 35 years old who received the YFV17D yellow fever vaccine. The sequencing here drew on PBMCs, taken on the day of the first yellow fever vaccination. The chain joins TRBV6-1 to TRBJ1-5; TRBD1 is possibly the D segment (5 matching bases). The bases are TGTGCCAGCAGGACGACAGCCTTCAATCAGCCCCAGCATTTT. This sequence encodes CASRTTAFNQPQHF.